The 16 T cell receptor beta chains below all came from one sample that was sequenced in a study of blood T cells in healthy people across ages. Sample-barcoded 5' priming and a J-beta primer mix drove a second PCR of 7 to 11 cycles. TCRdb ran MiXCR on the 5' RACE reads and lists one entry per CDR3 protein. Of over 1,300,000 distinct CDR3 sequences listed, roughly 64% are singletons. Sequenced input: blood. Receptors originate from a young man in good health.

V usage is TRBV27 and J usage is TRBJ2-7, with D tentatively TRBD2 (5 bases). This CDR3 spans 14 amino acids. The germline gives CDR1 MNHEY, CDR2 SMNVEV (reference sequence). Trimming shortened V by 2 bases and J by 7 bases, and 15 bases separated the two germline ends. The CDR3 loop reads CASSLAGYYNEQYF. The CDR3 region has the DNA TGTGCCAGCAGTTTAGCGGGTTATTACAATGAGCAGTACTTC.

CDR3 amino acids: CASSLSPGSGYEQYF. The CDR3, as DNA: TGTGCCAGCAGTTTATCCCCAGGGTCGGGATACGAGCAGTACTTC. The chain employs TRBV27 and TRBJ2-7; D assignment may be TRBD1 or TRBD2 (5 bases each). Germline CDR1 reads MNHEY; CDR2 reads SMNVEV (reference sequence). This CDR3 region has 15 residues. The V end lost 0 bases, the J end lost 4 bases, and 13 bases lay between the germline ends.

This clonotype was seen many times. V is TRBV4-1 and J is TRBJ2-7; TRBD1 aligns across 7 bases. The trim removed 4 bases at V and 6 bases at J, leaving 15 bases unmatched. This CDR3 is built from 16 residues. Germline values: CDR1 MGHRA, CDR2 YSYEKL. The CDR3 sequence: CASSRARTGVPFEQYF. The CDR3 DNA is TGCGCCAGCAGCCGAGCCCGAACAGGGGTTCCATTCGAGCAGTACTTC.

The chain uses TRBV10-3 and TRBJ1-2; D gene unclear. V was cut by 3 bases and J by 6 bases, with 8 bases left in between. Germline V gene data show CDR1 as ENHRY and CDR2 as SYGVKD. This CDR3 region has 12 residues. The CDR3 DNA is TGTGCCATCAGTGATAACGGAAATGGCTACACCTTC. Protein sequence: CAISDNGNGYTF.

This clonotype has a handful of counts. This sequence joins TRBV29-1 and TRBJ2-5; D gene uncertain. The ends were cut back, 4 bases at V and 0 bases at J, with 3 bases in the middle. There are 11 residues in the CDR3. Germline CDR1 is SQVTM and CDR2 is ANQGSEA. DNA of the CDR3: TGCAGCGTTGGGGACCAAGAGACCCAGTACTTC. This translates into CSVGDQETQYF.

The V gene is TRBV6-6, the J gene TRBJ2-5; 8 bases align to TRBD1. Losses at the gene ends were 6 bases for V and 2 bases for J; bases not matched to a gene: 8. This CDR3 has 15 amino acids. Germline V CDR1 and CDR2: MNHNY, SVGAGI (reference sequence). The CDR3 protein is CASRSANRGQETQYF. The CDR3 coding sequence is TGTGCCAGCAGATCCGCTAACAGGGGGCAAGAGACCCAGTACTTC.

This clonotype was counted once. This chain connects TRBV20-1 to TRBJ2-1; the D gene is possibly TRBD2 (6 bases). The germline gives CDR1 DFQATT, CDR2 SNEGSKA (reference sequence). This CDR3 is 14 amino acids long. V was pared by 7 bases and J by 10 bases, with 23 bases between. The DNA for the CDR3 is TGCAGTGGCCGGGCTCCAAGCCCGGAGGGCGAGCAGTTCTTC. Amino acids: CSGRAPSPEGEQFF.

This chain uses TRBV11-2 with TRBJ2-7; 7 nucleotides align to TRBD2. J lost 0 bases, V lost 6 bases, and 5 bases had no gene match. The CDR3 is 14 amino acids. CDR1 and CDR2 from the germline V gene are SGHAT and FQNNGV. CDR3 protein: CASRDRDYSYEQYF. The CDR3 DNA is TGTGCCAGCAGGGACCGGGACTACTCCTACGAGCAGTACTTC.

This clonotype was seen many times. The chain is built from TRBV12-3 or TRBV12-4 and TRBJ1-1, with no clear D. Trimming removed 6 bases from V and 1 base from J, with 9 bases in between. This CDR3 region has 13 residues. CDR3: CASSLTENTEAFF. In DNA form, the CDR3 reads TGTGCCAGCAGCCTTACCGAGAACACTGAAGCTTTCTTT.

The chain has TRBV4-1 and TRBJ2-1, with D uncertain. The CDR3 extends over 15 amino acids. CDR1 is MGHRA and CDR2 is YSYEKL in the germline V gene. Trimming took 5 bases from V and 4 from J, leaving 15 bases between them. CDR3 protein: CASSLLIYDYNEQFF. In DNA, the CDR3 is TGCGCCAGCAGCTTGTTGATTTACGATTACAATGAGCAGTTCTTC.

This clonotype was seen a few times. The chain links TRBV4-1 to TRBJ2-7, with TRBD2 as a possible D gene (5 bases). Germline V gives CDR1 MGHRA, CDR2 YSYEKL. The CDR3 sequence is 14 residues long. V shed 0 bases and J shed 2 bases, with 8 bases lying between them. The chain's CDR3 is CASSQESGPYEQYF. In nucleotides, the CDR3 is TGCGCCAGCAGCCAAGAAAGCGGCCCCTACGAGCAGTACTTC.

V and J are TRBV12-3 or TRBV12-4 and TRBJ1-1; perhaps TRBD1 as D (6 bases). Trimming took off 8 bases at V and 1 base at J, with 20 bases between the two ends. The CDR3 has 16 amino acids. The DNA for the CDR3 is TGTGCCAGCTGCGGTTGGGGGGACACCCAGAACACTGAAGCTTTCTTT. Translating it yields CASCGWGDTQNTEAFF.

This chain links TRBV6-5 with TRBJ2-4; D is unresolved. Germline V gene sequence: CDR1 MNHEY, CDR2 SVGAGI. The CDR3 has 16 amino acids. V lost 0 bases, J lost 1 base, and 10 bases lay in between. The DNA for the CDR3 is TGTGCCAGCAGTTACTCGACTTTAGTTGCCAAAAACATTCAGTACTTC. Its protein is CASSYSTLVAKNIQYF.

The rearrangement uses TRBV10-3 and TRBJ2-7; the D gene is possibly TRBD1 (5 bases). Germline V gene data show CDR1 as ENHRY and CDR2 as SYGVKD. The CDR3 spans 17 residues. The V gene lost 2 bases and the J gene lost 5 bases, with 22 bases spanning the gap. The CDR3 bases are TGTGCCATCAGTGAGGGGGCAGGGAACCCCTATGGGCACGAGCAGTACTTC. Encoded protein: CAISEGAGNPYGHEQYF.

This clonotype was seen a single time. The rearrangement joins TRBV4-1 to TRBJ2-1; TRBD2 aligns across 7 bases. CDR3 length equals 16 residues. Losses at the gene ends were 1 base for V and 6 bases for J; bases not matched to a gene: 9. CDR1 MGHRA and CDR2 YSYEKL come from the germline V gene. The CDR3 DNA is TGCGCCAGCAGCCAAGCGGCGGGAGCGCCGGGCAATGAGCAGTTCTTC. Residues: CASSQAAGAPGNEQFF.

The sample holds many counts of this clonotype. The V and J genes are TRBV4-1 and TRBJ2-1; D is undetermined. The CDR3 covers 13 residues. Trimming stripped 0 bases from V and 4 bases from J, with 4 bases between. Germline V CDR1 and CDR2: MGHRA, YSYEKL. CDR3 coding DNA: TGCGCCAGCAGCCAAGAGAATTACAATGAGCAGTTCTTC. The encoded protein is CASSQENYNEQFF.